Listed below are T cell receptor beta chains from one sample, sequenced in a study of PD-1 blockade in mismatch repair-deficient tumors. Sequenced by immunoSEQ multiplex PCR; TCRdb stores in-frame clones only, minus some. This sample has about 110,000 clones, with 60% to 85% found just once. This specimen consisted of peripheral blood, obtained roughly 13 months after starting pembrolizumab. Every receptor here comes from an adult with mismatch repair-deficient cancer. Both conserved end residues are part of each CDR3. The order of the fields is D gene, clone size, V gene, J gene, CDR3 protein, CDR3 DNA. A D gene is named only where the DNA matches it firmly. Rows give clone size only sometimes, using once, few, many, or a class for an expanded clone.

D gene: TRBD1; clone size: NA; V gene: TRBV7-8; J gene: TRBJ2-6; CDR3 protein: CASSEGTAGLLSGANVLTF; CDR3 DNA: TGTGCCAGCAGCGAAGGGACAGCCGGACTCCTCTCTGGGGCCAACGTCCTGACTTTC
D gene: NA; clone size: NA; V gene: TRBV11-2; J gene: TRBJ2-7; CDR3 protein: CASSLDKESEKPYEQYF; CDR3 DNA: TGTGCCAGCAGCTTAGATAAAGAGAGTGAGAAGCCCTACGAGCAGTACTTC
D gene: TRBD2; clone size: NA; V gene: TRBV5-4; J gene: TRBJ2-5; CDR3 protein: CASSLRLAGETQYF; CDR3 DNA: TGTGCCAGCAGCTTGCGACTAGCGGGAGAGACCCAGTACTTC
D gene: NA; clone size: NA; V gene: TRBV19; J gene: TRBJ2-1; CDR3 protein: CASSIEVGRNNEQFF; CDR3 DNA: TGTGCCAGTAGTATTGAAGTGGGGCGAAACAATGAGCAGTTCTTC
D gene: NA; clone size: NA; V gene: TRBV11-1; J gene: TRBJ2-7; CDR3 protein: CASSINDEQYF; CDR3 DNA: TGTGCCAGCAGCATTAATGACGAGCAGTACTTC
D gene: TRBD2; clone size: NA; V gene: TRBV7-2; J gene: TRBJ2-7; CDR3 protein: CASSLRLAGAYEQYF; CDR3 DNA: TGTGCCAGCAGCTTACGACTAGCGGGAGCCTACGAGCAGTACTTC
D gene: NA; clone size: few; V gene: TRBV19; J gene: TRBJ1-5; CDR3 protein: CASSIDPTGRQPQHF; CDR3 DNA: TGTGCCAGTAGTATAGATCCAACAGGAAGGCAGCCCCAGCATTTT
D gene: NA; clone size: NA; V gene: TRBV11-2; J gene: TRBJ2-2; CDR3 protein: CASSLSSANTGELFF; CDR3 DNA: TGTGCCAGCAGCTTATCTAGCGCGAACACCGGGGAGCTGTTTTTT
D gene: TRBD2; clone size: NA; V gene: TRBV28; J gene: TRBJ2-7; CDR3 protein: CATNGPGLAGVGSSYEQYF; CDR3 DNA: TGTGCCACTAATGGACCGGGACTAGCGGGAGTGGGGAGCTCCTACGAGCAGTACTTC
D gene: NA; clone size: NA; V gene: TRBV5-1; J gene: TRBJ1-1; CDR3 protein: CASSLEGANTEAFF; CDR3 DNA: TGCGCCAGCAGCTTAGAAGGGGCCAACACTGAAGCTTTCTTT
D gene: NA; clone size: NA; V gene: TRBV7-8; J gene: TRBJ1-3; CDR3 protein: CASSLAVSSGNTIYF; CDR3 DNA: TGTGCCAGCAGCTTAGCGGTCAGCTCTGGAAACACCATATATTTT
D gene: NA; clone size: once; V gene: TRBV7-8; J gene: TRBJ1-4; CDR3 protein: CASSPEGGRGEKLFF; CDR3 DNA: TGTGCCAGCAGCCCCGAAGGGGGGCGCGGTGAAAAACTGTTTTTT
D gene: NA; clone size: NA; V gene: TRBV11-2; J gene: TRBJ2-7; CDR3 protein: CASSAYRSGAYEQYF; CDR3 DNA: TGTGCCAGCAGCGCATACAGGTCCGGGGCCTACGAGCAGTACTTC
D gene: TRBD2; clone size: NA; V gene: TRBV13; J gene: TRBJ2-5; CDR3 protein: CASSSSPLGLAGEETQYF; CDR3 DNA: TGTGCCAGCAGCTCATCCCCATTAGGCCTAGCGGGAGAGGAGACCCAGTACTTC
D gene: NA; clone size: NA; V gene: TRBV7-6; J gene: TRBJ1-6; CDR3 protein: CASRSPGERGNSPLHF; CDR3 DNA: TGTGCCAGCAGATCCCCGGGAGAGCGCGGGAATTCACCCCTCCACTTT
D gene: NA; clone size: NA; V gene: TRBV6-6; J gene: TRBJ2-2; CDR3 protein: CASSKPGELFF; CDR3 DNA: TGTGCCAGCAGTAAACCCGGGGAGCTGTTTTTT
D gene: TRBD2; clone size: NA; V gene: TRBV5-1; J gene: TRBJ2-3; CDR3 protein: CASSLGTSGGDTQYF; CDR3 DNA: TGCGCCAGCAGCTTGGGGACTAGCGGGGGGGATACGCAGTATTTT
D gene: NA; clone size: once; V gene: TRBV28; J gene: TRBJ2-7; CDR3 protein: CASTAGQPHEQYF; CDR3 DNA: TGTGCCAGCACGGCGGGACAGCCCCACGAGCAGTACTTC
D gene: NA; clone size: NA; V gene: TRBV5-1; J gene: TRBJ1-5; CDR3 protein: CASSFAGRGEGPQHF; CDR3 DNA: TGCGCCAGCAGCTTTGCGGGGAGAGGCGAAGGGCCCCAGCATTTT
D gene: TRBD2; clone size: few; V gene: TRBV19; J gene: TRBJ2-1; CDR3 protein: CASSSIAGNRYNEQFF; CDR3 DNA: TGTGCCAGTAGCAGCATAGCGGGAAACAGATACAATGAGCAGTTCTTC
D gene: NA; clone size: NA; V gene: TRBV10-3; J gene: TRBJ1-1; CDR3 protein: CAISDPDSMNTEAFF; CDR3 DNA: TGTGCCATCAGTGACCCGGACAGTATGAACACTGAAGCTTTCTTT
D gene: NA; clone size: NA; V gene: TRBV6-1; J gene: TRBJ1-1; CDR3 protein: CASSEGTLEAFF; CDR3 DNA: TGTGCCAGCAGTGAAGGGACACTTGAAGCTTTCTTT
D gene: TRBD1; clone size: NA; V gene: TRBV11-3; J gene: TRBJ2-7; CDR3 protein: CASSSSGTGGIEQYF; CDR3 DNA: TGTGCCAGCAGCTCCTCCGGGACAGGGGGCATCGAGCAGTACTTC
D gene: NA; clone size: once; V gene: TRBV5-8; J gene: TRBJ2-1; CDR3 protein: CASSPVVRGNEQFF; CDR3 DNA: TGTGCCAGCAGCCCGGTAGTGAGGGGCAATGAGCAGTTCTTC
D gene: NA; clone size: NA; V gene: TRBV7-2; J gene: TRBJ2-1; CDR3 protein: CASSHAGYNEQFF; CDR3 DNA: TGTGCCAGCAGCCACGCCGGGTACAATGAGCAGTTCTTC
D gene: NA; clone size: once; V gene: TRBV30; J gene: TRBJ1-5; CDR3 protein: CAWSVREGGSGQPQHF; CDR3 DNA: TGTGCCTGGAGTGTACGGGAAGGGGGAAGTGGACAGCCCCAGCATTTT
D gene: NA; clone size: NA; V gene: TRBV6-5; J gene: TRBJ2-3; CDR3 protein: CASRPGRNTDTQYF; CDR3 DNA: TGTGCCAGCAGACCGGGACGGAACACAGATACGCAGTATTTT
D gene: NA; clone size: NA; V gene: TRBV6-1; J gene: TRBJ2-7; CDR3 protein: CASSSSTRDKYEQYF; CDR3 DNA: TGTGCCAGCAGCTCCTCTACGCGGGACAAATACGAGCAGTACTTC
D gene: NA; clone size: NA; V gene: TRBV15; J gene: TRBJ1-3; CDR3 protein: CATSREAGNSGNTIYF; CDR3 DNA: TGTGCCACCAGCAGAGAGGCGGGGAACTCTGGAAACACCATATATTTT
D gene: NA; clone size: NA; V gene: TRBV7-8; J gene: TRBJ1-1; CDR3 protein: CASSLSGVPEAFF; CDR3 DNA: TGTGCCAGCAGCTTATCAGGGGTTCCTGAAGCTTTCTTT
D gene: TRBD2; clone size: NA; V gene: TRBV6-1; J gene: TRBJ2-7; CDR3 protein: CASSEGSGRVGYEQYF; CDR3 DNA: TGTGCCAGCAGTGAAGGCAGCGGGAGAGTGGGTTACGAGCAGTACTTC
D gene: NA; clone size: NA; V gene: TRBV19; J gene: TRBJ2-2; CDR3 protein: CASRQLVNTGELFF; CDR3 DNA: TGTGCCAGTAGACAACTCGTGAATACCGGGGAGCTGTTTTTT
D gene: NA; clone size: NA; V gene: TRBV28; J gene: TRBJ1-1; CDR3 protein: CASHTAVEAFF; CDR3 DNA: TGTGCCAGCCACACCGCCGTTGAAGCTTTCTTT